This passage covers 6 T cell receptor beta chains from one sample sequenced in a study of blood T cell repertoires in COVID-19. Sequencing used immunoSEQ multiplex PCR; TCRdb keeps in-frame clones, though not all of them. This table has roughly 250,000 clones, roughly 79% appearing once. The source material was peripheral blood. These TCRs come from a woman older than 75 with acute or convalescent COVID-19.

The genes are TRBV9 and TRBJ2-5, with no clear D. V lost 4 bases and J 5 bases, leaving 9 bases between the germline ends. The CDR3 runs 12 residues. Germline V lookup: CDR1 SGDLS, CDR2 YYNGEE. CDR3 loop: CASSPSFETQYF. DNA of the CDR3: TGTGCCAGCAGCCCCTCTTTCGAGACCCAGTACTTC.

The V call is TRBV19, the J call TRBJ1-4; 9 bases are a match to TRBD1. Trimming cost V 6 bases and J 7 bases; bases outside gene matches: 6. CDR1 LNHDA and CDR2 SQIVND come from the germline V gene (reference sequence). This CDR3 has 14 residues. In nucleotides, the CDR3 is TGTGCCAGTAGGGGACAGGGAGAACGTGAAAAACTGTTTTTT. It encodes CASRGQGEREKLFF.

The gene calls are TRBV7-9 and TRBJ1-4; D may be TRBD1 (6 bases). Germline values: CDR1 SEHNR, CDR2 FQNEAQ (reference sequence). This CDR3 contains 15 residues. The ends were cut back, 4 bases at V and 5 bases at J, with 14 bases in the middle. For the CDR3, the DNA is TGTGCCAGCAGCTCCGAACAGGGACGGAATGAAAAACTGTTTTTT. Its protein product is CASSSEQGRNEKLFF.

The chain joins TRBV19 to TRBJ1-1; D unresolved. This CDR3 has 13 residues. V was clipped by 7 bases and J by 5 bases, with 14 bases between them. CDR1 LNHDA and CDR2 SQIVND come from the germline V gene (reference sequence). The CDR3 DNA reads as TGTGCCAGTAAACAAAACGTGGTGACTGAAGCTTTCTTT. Its translation: CASKQNVVTEAFF.

This clone came up once. V gene TRBV10-3 combines with J gene TRBJ2-7, with a possible D match to TRBD1 (5 bases). V was cut by 3 bases and J by 0 bases, with 6 bases left in between. This CDR3 has 13 amino acids. The germline CDR1 and CDR2 sequences are ENHRY and SYGVKD. The CDR3, as DNA: TGTGCCATCAGTGACAGGGTCTCCTACGAGCAGTACTTC. Its protein product is CAISDRVSYEQYF.

The chain employs TRBV6-2 or TRBV6-3 and TRBJ2-1; 12 bases map to TRBD2. J was trimmed by 7 bases and V by 5 bases; bases with no gene match: 9. The CDR3 extends over 16 amino acids. Per germline, CDR1 MNHEY and CDR2 SVGEGT. CDR3 sequence (DNA): TGTGCCAGCAGTGGCGCCAGGACTAGCGGGAAAAATGAGCAGTTCTTC. Its translation: CASSGARTSGKNEQFF.